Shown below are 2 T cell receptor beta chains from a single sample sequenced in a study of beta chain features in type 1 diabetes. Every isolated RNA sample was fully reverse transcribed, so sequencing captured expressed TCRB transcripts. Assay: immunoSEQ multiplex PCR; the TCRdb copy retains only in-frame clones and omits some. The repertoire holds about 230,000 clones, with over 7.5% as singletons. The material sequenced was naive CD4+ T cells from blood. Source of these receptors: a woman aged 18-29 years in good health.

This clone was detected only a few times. CDR3: CASSRGPETQYF. CDR3 in DNA: TGTGCCAGCTCCAGGGGGCCCGAGACCCAGTACTTC. The genes are TRBV18 and TRBJ2-5; TRBD1 agrees at 8 bases. In germline, CDR1 is KGHSH, CDR2 LQKENI. With 6 bases clipped from V and 5 bases from J, the junction kept 2 bases outside the gene matches. This CDR3 is built from 12 residues.

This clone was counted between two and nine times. Here the CDR3 reads CASSQVQGGSEKLFF. The CDR3 coding sequence is TGTGCCAGCAGCCAAGTTCAGGGAGGGAGCGAAAAACTGTTTTTT. V gene TRBV14 combines with J gene TRBJ1-4, with a weak D call TRBD1 (5 bases). Trimming cost V 1 base and J 8 bases, with 14 bases left between them. Germline CDR1 SGHDN, CDR2 FVKESK. This CDR3 contains 15 residues.